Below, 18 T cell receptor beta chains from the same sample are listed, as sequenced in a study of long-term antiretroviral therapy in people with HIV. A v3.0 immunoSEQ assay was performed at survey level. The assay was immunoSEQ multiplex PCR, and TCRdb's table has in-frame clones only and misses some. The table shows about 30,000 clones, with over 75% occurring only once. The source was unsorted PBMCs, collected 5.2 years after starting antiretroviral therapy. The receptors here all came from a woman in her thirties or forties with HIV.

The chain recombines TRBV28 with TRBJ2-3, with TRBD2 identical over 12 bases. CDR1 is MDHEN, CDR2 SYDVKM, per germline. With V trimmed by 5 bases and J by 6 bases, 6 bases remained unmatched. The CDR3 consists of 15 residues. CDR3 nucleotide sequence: TGTGCCAGCAGTCTTCCCGGGACTAGCGGGGATACGCAGTATTTT. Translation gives CASSLPGTSGDTQYF.

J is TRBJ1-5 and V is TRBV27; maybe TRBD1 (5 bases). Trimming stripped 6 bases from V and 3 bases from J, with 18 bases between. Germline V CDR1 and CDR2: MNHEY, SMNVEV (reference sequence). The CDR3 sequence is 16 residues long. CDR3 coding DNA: TGTGCCAGCAGCCTATCCGCAAGGGGTCCCAATCAGCCCCAGCATTTT. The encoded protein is CASSLSARGPNQPQHF.

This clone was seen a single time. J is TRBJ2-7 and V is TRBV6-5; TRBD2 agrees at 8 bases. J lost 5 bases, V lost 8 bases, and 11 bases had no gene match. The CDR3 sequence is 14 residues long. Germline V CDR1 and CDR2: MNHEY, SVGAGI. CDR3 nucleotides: TGTGCCAGCGGGATAGCGGGGAGGCCCCACGAGCAGTACTTC. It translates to CASGIAGRPHEQYF.

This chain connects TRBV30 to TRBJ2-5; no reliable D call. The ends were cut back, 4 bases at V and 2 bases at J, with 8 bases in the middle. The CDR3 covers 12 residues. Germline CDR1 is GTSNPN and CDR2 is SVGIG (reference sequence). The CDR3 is CAWNLRQETQYF. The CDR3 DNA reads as TGTGCCTGGAATCTCAGGCAAGAGACCCAGTACTTC.

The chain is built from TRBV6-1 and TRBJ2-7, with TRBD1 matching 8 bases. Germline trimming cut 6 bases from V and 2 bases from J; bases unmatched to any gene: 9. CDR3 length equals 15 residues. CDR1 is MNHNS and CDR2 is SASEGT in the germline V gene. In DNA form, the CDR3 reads TGTGCCAGCAGACCCGGACAGGGCCGCACCTACGAGCAGTACTTC. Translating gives CASRPGQGRTYEQYF.

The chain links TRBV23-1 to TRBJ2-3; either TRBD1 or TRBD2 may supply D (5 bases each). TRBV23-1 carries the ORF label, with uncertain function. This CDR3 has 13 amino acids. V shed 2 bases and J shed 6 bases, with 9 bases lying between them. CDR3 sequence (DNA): TGCGCCAGCAGTCAAGGGGACCCCGATACGCAGTATTTT. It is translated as CASSQGDPDTQYF.

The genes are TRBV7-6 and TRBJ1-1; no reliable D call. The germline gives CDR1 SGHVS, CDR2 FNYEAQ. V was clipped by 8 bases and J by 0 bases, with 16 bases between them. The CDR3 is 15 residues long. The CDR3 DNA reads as TGTGCCAGCTCTATCCAAGCGCAAATGAACACTGAAGCTTTCTTT. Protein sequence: CASSIQAQMNTEAFF.

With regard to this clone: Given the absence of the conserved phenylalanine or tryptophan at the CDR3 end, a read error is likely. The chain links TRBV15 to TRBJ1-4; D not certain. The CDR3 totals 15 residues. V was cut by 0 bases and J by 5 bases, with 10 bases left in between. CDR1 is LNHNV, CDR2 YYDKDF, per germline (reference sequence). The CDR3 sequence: CATSRDGGLNEKLFY. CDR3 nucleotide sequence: TGTGCCACCAGCAGAGATGGAGGACTAAATGAAAAACTGTTTTAT.

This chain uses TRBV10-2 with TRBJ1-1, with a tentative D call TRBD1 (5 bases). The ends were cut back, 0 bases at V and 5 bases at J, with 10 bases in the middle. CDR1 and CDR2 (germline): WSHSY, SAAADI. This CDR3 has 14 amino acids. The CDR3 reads CASSESAGWTEAFF. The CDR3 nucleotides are TGCGCCAGCAGTGAGTCGGCAGGGTGGACTGAAGCTTTCTTT.

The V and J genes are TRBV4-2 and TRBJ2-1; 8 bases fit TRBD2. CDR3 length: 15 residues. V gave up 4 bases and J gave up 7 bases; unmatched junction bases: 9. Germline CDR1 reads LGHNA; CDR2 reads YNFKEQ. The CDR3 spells CASSPGLEGANEQFF. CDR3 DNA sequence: TGTGCCAGCAGCCCGGGACTAGAAGGCGCGAATGAGCAGTTCTTC.

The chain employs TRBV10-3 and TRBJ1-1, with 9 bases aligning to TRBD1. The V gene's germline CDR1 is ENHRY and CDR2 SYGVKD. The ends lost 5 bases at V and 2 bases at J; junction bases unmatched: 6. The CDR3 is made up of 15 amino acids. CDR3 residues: CAISNPGQGNTEAFF. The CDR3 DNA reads TGTGCCATCAGTAACCCGGGACAGGGAAACACTGAAGCTTTCTTT.

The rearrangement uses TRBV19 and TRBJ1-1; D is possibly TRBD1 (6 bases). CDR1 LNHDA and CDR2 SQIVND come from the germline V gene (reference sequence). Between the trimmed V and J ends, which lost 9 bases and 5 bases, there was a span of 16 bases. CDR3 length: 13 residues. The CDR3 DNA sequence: TGTGCCAGCGCGACACAGGGAGGGACTGAAGCTTTCTTT. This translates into CASATQGGTEAFF. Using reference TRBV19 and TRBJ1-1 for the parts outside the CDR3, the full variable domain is DGGITQSPKYLFRKEGQNVTLSCEQNLNHDAMYWYRQDPGQGLRLIYYSQIVNDFQKGDIAEGYSVSREKKESFPLTVTSAQKNPTAFYLCASATQGGTEAFFGQGTRLTVV.

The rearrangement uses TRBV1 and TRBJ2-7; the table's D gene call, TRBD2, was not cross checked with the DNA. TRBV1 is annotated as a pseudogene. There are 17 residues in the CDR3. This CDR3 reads CTSSQETGLALSYEQYF. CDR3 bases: TGCACCAGCAGCCAAGAAACCGGACTAGCCCTCTCCTACGAGCAGTACTTC.

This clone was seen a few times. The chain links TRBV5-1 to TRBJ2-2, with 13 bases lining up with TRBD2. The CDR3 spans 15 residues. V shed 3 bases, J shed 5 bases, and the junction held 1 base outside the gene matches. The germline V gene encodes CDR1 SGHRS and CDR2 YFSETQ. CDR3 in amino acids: CASSSGLAGTGELFF. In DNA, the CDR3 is TGCGCCAGCAGCTCGGGACTAGCGGGAACCGGGGAGCTGTTTTTT.

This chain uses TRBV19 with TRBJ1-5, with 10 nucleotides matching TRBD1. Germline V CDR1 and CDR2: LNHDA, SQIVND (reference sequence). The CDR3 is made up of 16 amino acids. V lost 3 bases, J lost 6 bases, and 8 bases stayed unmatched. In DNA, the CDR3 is TGTGCCAGTAGTATTTTGACAGGGGGCATATTTCAGCCCCAGCATTTT. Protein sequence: CASSILTGGIFQPQHF.

In DNA, the CDR3 is TGTGCCAGCAGTGAACAACATGGGGGGATGGGCTGGGGGCTCGAGCAGTACTTC. It specifies CASSEQHGGMGWGLEQYF. The gene calls are TRBV6-1 and TRBJ2-7, with D perhaps assigned TRBD1 or TRBD2 (6 bases each). This CDR3 is 18 amino acids long. Germline CDR1 MNHNS, CDR2 SASEGT. Trimming took 2 bases from V and 6 from J, leaving 26 bases between them.

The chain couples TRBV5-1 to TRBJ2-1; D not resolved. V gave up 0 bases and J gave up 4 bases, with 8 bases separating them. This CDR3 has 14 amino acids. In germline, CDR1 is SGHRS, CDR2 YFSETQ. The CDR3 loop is CASSLEPGYNEQFF. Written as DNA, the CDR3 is TGCGCCAGCAGCTTGGAGCCGGGTTACAATGAGCAGTTCTTC. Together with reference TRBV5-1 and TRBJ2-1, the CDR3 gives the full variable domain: KAGVTQTPRYLIKTRGQQVTLSCSPISGHRSVSWYQQTPGQGLQFLFEYFSETQRNKGNFPGRFSGRQFSNSRSEMNVSTLELGDSALYLCASSLEPGYNEQFFGPGTRLTVL.

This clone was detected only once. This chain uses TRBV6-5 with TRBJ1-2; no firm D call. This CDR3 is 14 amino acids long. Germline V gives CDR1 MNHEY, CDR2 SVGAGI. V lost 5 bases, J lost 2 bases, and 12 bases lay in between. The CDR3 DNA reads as TGTGCCAGCAGTCGACTGTTCTCAAACTATGGCTACACCTTC. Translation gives CASSRLFSNYGYTF.